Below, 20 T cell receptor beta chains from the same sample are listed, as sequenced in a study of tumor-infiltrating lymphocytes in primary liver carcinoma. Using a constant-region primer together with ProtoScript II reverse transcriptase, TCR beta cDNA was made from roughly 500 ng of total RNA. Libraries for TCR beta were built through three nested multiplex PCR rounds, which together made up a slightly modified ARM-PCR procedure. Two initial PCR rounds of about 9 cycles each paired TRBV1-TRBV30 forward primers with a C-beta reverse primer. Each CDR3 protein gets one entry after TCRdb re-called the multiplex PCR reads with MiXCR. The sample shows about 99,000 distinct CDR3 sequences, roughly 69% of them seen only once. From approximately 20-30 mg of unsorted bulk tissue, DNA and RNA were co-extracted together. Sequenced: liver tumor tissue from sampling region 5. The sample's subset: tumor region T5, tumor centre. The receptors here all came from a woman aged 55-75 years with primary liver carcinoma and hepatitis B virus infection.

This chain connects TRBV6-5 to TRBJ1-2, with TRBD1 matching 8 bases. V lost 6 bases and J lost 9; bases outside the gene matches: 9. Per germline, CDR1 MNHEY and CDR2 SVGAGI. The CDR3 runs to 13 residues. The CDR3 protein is CASRGRQGFSYTF. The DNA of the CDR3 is TGTGCCAGCAGGGGTAGACAGGGGTTTAGCTACACCTTC.

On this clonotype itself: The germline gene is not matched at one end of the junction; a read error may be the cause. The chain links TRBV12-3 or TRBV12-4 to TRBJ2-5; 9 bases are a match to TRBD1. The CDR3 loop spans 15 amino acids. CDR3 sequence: CGSSFSTGGAKTQYF. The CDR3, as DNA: TGTGGCAGCAGTTTTTCCACAGGGGGCGCGAAGACCCAGTACTTC.

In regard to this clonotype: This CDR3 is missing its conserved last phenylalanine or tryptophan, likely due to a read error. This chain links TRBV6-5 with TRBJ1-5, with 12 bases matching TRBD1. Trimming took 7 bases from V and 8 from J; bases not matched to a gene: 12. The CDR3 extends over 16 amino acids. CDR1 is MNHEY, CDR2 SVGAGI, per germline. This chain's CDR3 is CASKMPGQGAMKPQHS. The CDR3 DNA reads TGTGCCAGCAAGATGCCGGGACAGGGGGCTATGAAGCCCCAGCATTCT.

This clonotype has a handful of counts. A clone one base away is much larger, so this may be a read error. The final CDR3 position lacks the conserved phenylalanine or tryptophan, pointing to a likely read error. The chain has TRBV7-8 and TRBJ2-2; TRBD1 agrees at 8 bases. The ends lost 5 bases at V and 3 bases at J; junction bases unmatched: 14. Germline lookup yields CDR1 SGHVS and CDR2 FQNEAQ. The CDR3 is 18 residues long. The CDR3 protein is CASSTRTGLGADTGELFL. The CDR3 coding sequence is TGTGCCAGCAGCACCCGGACAGGGCTGGGGGCGGACACCGGGGAGCTGTTTTTG.

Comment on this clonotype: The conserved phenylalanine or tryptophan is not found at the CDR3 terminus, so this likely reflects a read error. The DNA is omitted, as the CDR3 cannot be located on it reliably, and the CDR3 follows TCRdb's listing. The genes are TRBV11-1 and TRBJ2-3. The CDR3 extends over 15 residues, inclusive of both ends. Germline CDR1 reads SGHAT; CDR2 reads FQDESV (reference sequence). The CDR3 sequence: CTSSLAPGGTDTRYI.

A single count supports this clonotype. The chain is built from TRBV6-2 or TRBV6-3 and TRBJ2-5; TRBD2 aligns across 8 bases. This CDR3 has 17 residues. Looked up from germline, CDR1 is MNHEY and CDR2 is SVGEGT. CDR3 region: CVIGYSPRSGRRETQYF. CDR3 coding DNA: TGTGTCATCGGTTACTCCCCAAGAAGCGGGAGAAGAGAGACCCAGTACTTC.

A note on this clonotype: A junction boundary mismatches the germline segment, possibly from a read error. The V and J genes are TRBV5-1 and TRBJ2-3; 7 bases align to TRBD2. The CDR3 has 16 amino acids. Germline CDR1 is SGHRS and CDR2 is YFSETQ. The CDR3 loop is CASSLSRQTSTNTQYF. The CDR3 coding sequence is TGCGCCAGCAGCTTATCCAGACAGACTAGCACAAATACGCAGTATTTT.

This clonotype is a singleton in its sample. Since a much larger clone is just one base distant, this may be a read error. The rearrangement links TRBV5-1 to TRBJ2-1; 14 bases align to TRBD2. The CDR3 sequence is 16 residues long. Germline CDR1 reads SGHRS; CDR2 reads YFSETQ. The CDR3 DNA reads TGCCCCAGCAGCGACTGGACTAGCGGGAGGAGTAATGAGCAGTTCTTC. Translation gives CPSSDWTSGRSNEQFF.

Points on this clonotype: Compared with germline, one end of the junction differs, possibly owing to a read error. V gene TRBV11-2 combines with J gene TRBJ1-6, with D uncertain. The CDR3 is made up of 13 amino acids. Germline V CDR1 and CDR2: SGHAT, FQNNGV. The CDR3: CVSSFVVNSPLHF. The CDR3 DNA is TGTGTCAGCAGTTTTGTAGTGAATTCACCCCTCCACTTT.

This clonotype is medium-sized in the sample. The chain's CDR3 is CASSGEGQSTEAFF. The CDR3, as DNA: TGTGCCAGCAGCGGGGAAGGGCAGTCCACTGAAGCTTTCTTT. The V and J genes are TRBV11-1 and TRBJ1-1; D is uncertain. CDR1 and CDR2 (germline): SGHAT, FQDESV (reference sequence). The CDR3 contains 14 residues. V lost 5 bases and J lost 4, with 14 bases in between.

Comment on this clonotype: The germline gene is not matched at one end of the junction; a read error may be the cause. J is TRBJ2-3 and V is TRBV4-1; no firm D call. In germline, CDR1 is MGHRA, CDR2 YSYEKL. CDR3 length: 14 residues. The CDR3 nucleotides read TGCGCCAGCAGCCAAGGATTTTTGGTAGATACGCAGTGTTTT. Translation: CASSQGFLVDTQCF.

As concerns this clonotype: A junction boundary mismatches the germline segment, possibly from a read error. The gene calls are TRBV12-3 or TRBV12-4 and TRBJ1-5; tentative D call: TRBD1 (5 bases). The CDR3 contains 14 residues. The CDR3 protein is CASSPRDGNRPQHF. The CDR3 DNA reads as TGTGCCAGCAGTCCGCGGGACGGCAATCGGCCCCAGCATTTT.

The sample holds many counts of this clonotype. In DNA form, the CDR3 reads TGTGCCAGCAGTTACCGGACTAGGGGTTTCGATGAGCAGTTCTTC. This sequence encodes CASSYRTRGFDEQFF. The gene calls are TRBV12-3 or TRBV12-4 and TRBJ2-1; TRBD2 matches at 7 bases. The V segment lost 4 bases and the J segment 8 bases; nucleotides outside the gene matches: 11. The CDR3 covers 15 residues.

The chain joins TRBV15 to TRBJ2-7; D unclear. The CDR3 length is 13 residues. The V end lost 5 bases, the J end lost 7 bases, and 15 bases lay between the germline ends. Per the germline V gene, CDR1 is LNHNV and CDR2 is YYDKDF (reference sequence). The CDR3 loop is CATSPGTPWEQYF. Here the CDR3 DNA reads TGTGCCACCAGCCCCGGAACGCCTTGGGAGCAGTACTTC. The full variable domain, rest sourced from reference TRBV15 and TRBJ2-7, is DAMVIQNPRYQVTQFGKPVTLSCSQTLNHNVMYWYQQKSSQAPKLLFHYYDKDFNNEADTPDNFQSRRPNTSFCFLDIRSPGLGDTAMYLCATSPGTPWEQYFGPGTRLTVT.

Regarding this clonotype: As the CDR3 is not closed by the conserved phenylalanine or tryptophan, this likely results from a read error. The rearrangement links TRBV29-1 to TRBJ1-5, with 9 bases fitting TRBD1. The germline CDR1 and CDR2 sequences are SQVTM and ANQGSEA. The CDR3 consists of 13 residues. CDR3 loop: CSATQGANQSQHL. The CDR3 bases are TGCAGCGCTACACAGGGGGCGAATCAGTCCCAGCATCTT.

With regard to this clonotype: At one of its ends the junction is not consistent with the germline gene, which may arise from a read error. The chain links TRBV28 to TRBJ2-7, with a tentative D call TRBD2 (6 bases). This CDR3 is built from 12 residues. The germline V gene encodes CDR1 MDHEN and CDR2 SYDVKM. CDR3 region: CTSSATSYEKYF. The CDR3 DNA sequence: TGTACCAGCAGTGCTACTAGCTACGAGAAGTACTTC.

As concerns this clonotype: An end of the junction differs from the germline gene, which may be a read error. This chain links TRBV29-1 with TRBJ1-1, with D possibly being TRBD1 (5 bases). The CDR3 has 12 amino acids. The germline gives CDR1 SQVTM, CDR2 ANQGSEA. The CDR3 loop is CGVAGGGTEAFF. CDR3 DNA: TGCGGCGTTGCCGGGGGTGGCACTGAAGCTTTCTTT. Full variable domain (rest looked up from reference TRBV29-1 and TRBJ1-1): SAVISQKPSRDICQRGTSLTIQCQVDSQVTMMFWYRQQPGQSLTLIATANQGSEATYESGFVIDKFPISRPNLTFSTLTVSNMSPEDSSIYLCGVAGGGTEAFFGQGTRLTVV.

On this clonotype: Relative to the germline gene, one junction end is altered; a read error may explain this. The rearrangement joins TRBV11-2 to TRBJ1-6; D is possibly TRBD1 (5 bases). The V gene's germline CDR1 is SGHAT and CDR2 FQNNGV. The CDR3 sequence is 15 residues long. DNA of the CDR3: TGTGCAAGCAACAATAAGAGGAGGGACCAGGTGCCCCTCCACTTT. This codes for CASNNKRRDQVPLHF.

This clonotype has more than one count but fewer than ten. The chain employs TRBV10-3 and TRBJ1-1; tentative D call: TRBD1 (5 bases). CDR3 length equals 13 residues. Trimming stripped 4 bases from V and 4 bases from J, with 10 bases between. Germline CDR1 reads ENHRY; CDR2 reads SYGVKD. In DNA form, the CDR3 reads TGTGCCATCAGTGGGGGGGGGAGCACTGAAGCTTTCTTT. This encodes CAISGGGSTEAFF.

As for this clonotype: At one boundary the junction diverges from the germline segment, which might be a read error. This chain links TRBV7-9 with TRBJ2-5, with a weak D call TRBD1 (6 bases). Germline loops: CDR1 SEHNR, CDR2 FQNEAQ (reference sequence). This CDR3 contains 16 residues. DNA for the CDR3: TGTGCCAGTAGCTTAGGGGGTCTACGGAGTCAAGAGAGCCAGTACTTC. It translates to CASSLGGLRSQESQYF.